These 5 T cell receptor beta chains came from one sample sequenced in a study of blood T cells in healthy people across ages. With a J-beta primer mix and a sample-barcoded 5' primer, a second PCR ran about 7 to 12 cycles. Each CDR3 protein is one row after TCRdb ran MiXCR on the 5' RACE reads. The table lists about a million distinct CDR3 sequences, roughly 47% of them singletons, with roughly a fifth in the top ten. The sequencing input was blood. These receptors all come from a woman aged 55-75 years in good health.

V is TRBV5-1 and J is TRBJ1-1; no definite D call. The CDR3 has 17 amino acids. The V gene lost 1 base and the J gene lost 1 base, with 17 bases spanning the gap. The germline V gene has CDR1 SGHRS and CDR2 YFSETQ. In DNA form, the CDR3 reads TGCGCCAGCAGCTTGACTAAGTCGGTGTGGGAGAACACTGAAGCTTTCTTT. Protein: CASSLTKSVWENTEAFF.

The chain uses TRBV5-6 and TRBJ2-7; tentatively, D is TRBD1 (5 bases). The CDR3 length is 13 residues. The germline CDR1 and CDR2 sequences are SGHDT and YYEEEE. V gave up 1 base and J gave up 9 bases, with 14 bases separating them. The CDR3 reads CASSLFPGNGQYF. Written as DNA, the CDR3 is TGTGCCAGCAGCTTGTTTCCAGGGAACGGGCAGTACTTC.

This clonotype has just a few counts. V is TRBV12-3 or TRBV12-4 and J is TRBJ2-5, with D perhaps TRBD2 (5 bases). CDR3 length: 14 residues. V was clipped by 4 bases and J by 3 bases, with 12 bases between them. The CDR3 reads CASSSTVEEETQYF. CDR3 sequence (DNA): TGTGCCAGCAGTTCAACTGTGGAGGAAGAGACCCAGTACTTC.

Only a few counts were recorded for this clonotype. The chain recombines TRBV4-1 with TRBJ2-7, with D possibly called TRBD1 or TRBD2 (5 bases each). Trimming took off 2 bases at V and 0 bases at J, with 11 bases between the two ends. CDR1 and CDR2 from the germline V gene are MGHRA and YSYEKL. The CDR3 is made up of 15 amino acids. The CDR3 region is CASSQLPGRSYEQYF. CDR3 nucleotide sequence: TGCGCCAGCAGCCAACTACCGGGGCGCTCCTACGAGCAGTACTTC.

This clonotype was detected once. The chain has TRBV12-3 or TRBV12-4 and TRBJ2-5, with a tentative D call TRBD1 (6 bases). The CDR3 length is 13 residues. V lost 8 bases and J lost 5, with 15 bases in between. CDR3 DNA: TGTGCCAGCGGGACCACAGGGTTGGAGACCCAGTACTTC. Protein product: CASGTTGLETQYF.